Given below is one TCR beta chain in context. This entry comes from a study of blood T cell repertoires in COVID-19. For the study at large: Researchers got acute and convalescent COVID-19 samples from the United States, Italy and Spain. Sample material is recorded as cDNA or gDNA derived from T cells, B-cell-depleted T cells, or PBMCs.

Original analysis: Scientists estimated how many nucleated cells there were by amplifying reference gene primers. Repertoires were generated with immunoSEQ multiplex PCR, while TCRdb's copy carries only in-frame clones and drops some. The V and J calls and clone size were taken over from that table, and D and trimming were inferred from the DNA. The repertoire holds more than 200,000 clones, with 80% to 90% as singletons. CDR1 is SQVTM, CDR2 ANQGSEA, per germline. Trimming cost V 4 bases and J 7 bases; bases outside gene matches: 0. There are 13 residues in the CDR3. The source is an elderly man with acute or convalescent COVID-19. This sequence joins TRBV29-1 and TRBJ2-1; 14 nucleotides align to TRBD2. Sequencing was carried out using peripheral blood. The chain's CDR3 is CSVGTSGRNEQFF. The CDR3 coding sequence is TGCAGCGTTGGGACTAGCGGGAGGAATGAGCAGTTCTTC.